A selection of T cell receptor beta chains follows, all from one sample in a study of CD8+ T cells in alopecia areata. The method was immunoSEQ multiplex PCR; TCRdb's version includes in-frame clones alone and lacks a portion of them. Found here are under 350,000 clones, nearly 60% of them singletons; the top ten hold 1.8%. The sample in question was CD4+ T cells sorted from blood, obtained at week 24, from a patient treated with tofacitinib. The receptors shown here come from a human donor with alopecia areata. Each CDR3 is given with its conserved first and last residue. The D gene is left open where the match is weak. Size is stated for part of the rows, as once, few or many counts, or as a class when the clone is expanded.

v_call,j_call,d_call,clone_size,cdr3_aa,cdr3_nt
TRBV4-3,TRBJ1-6,.,.,CASSHQGGASPLHF,TGCGCCAGCAGCCATCAAGGGGGGGCTTCACCCCTCCACTTT
TRBV5-1,TRBJ2-7,TRBD2,.,CASSFWDGSGRNEQYF,TGCGCCAGCAGCTTCTGGGACGGTAGCGGGAGGAACGAGCAGTACTTC
TRBV4-1,TRBJ2-4,.,.,CASSQGGMQIAKNIQYF,TGCGCCAGCAGCCAAGGGGGGATGCAGATAGCCAAAAACATTCAGTACTTC
TRBV30,TRBJ1-5,TRBD1,.,CAWAQGDNQPQHF,TGTGCCTGGGCACAGGGGGACAATCAGCCCCAGCATTTT
TRBV6-6,TRBJ2-5,.,.,CASSNREAQYF,TGTGCCAGCAGTAACAGGGAGGCCCAGTACTTC
TRBV7-9,TRBJ1-6,.,.,CASSLNLDSPLHF,TGTGCCAGCAGCTTAAACTTGGATTCACCCCTCCACTTT
TRBV6-6,TRBJ1-2,.,.,CASSYTQRYTTGYTF,TGTGCCAGCAGTTACACCCAGCGATATACTACTGGCTACACCTTC
TRBV5-6,TRBJ2-1,TRBD2,.,CASSLEYWLAGSNEQFF,TGTGCCAGCAGCTTGGAATATTGGCTAGCGGGTAGCAATGAGCAGTTCTTC
TRBV11-2,TRBJ1-1,.,.,CASSLNQDTEAFF,TGTGCCAGCAGCTTAAATCAGGACACTGAAGCTTTCTTT
TRBV6-5,TRBJ1-5,.,.,CASKAGNKAQPQHF,TGTGCCAGCAAGGCAGGGAATAAAGCTCAGCCCCAGCATTTT
TRBV20-1,TRBJ1-2,.,few,CSAQRGGGYTF,TGCAGTGCTCAGCGTGGGGGTGGCTACACCTTC
TRBV5-1,TRBJ2-2,TRBD2,.,CASSFGGGNTGELFF,TGCGCCAGCAGCTTTGGCGGGGGGAACACCGGGGAGCTGTTTTTT
TRBV28,TRBJ1-5,.,few,CASSLGQGLNQPQHF,TGTGCCAGCAGTTTGGGGCAGGGGCTAAATCAGCCCCAGCATTTT
TRBV5-1,TRBJ2-5,TRBD2,.,CASSSLAGQLETQYF,TGCGCCAGCAGCAGTTTAGCGGGGCAGTTGGAGACCCAGTACTTC
TRBV5-4,TRBJ1-1,.,.,CASTPFPGNAGAFF,TGTGCCAGCACCCCATTCCCAGGGAACGCGGGAGCTTTCTTT
TRBV7-2,TRBJ2-1,.,few,CASSVSTGFEQFF,TGTGCCAGCAGCGTAAGCACAGGGTTCGAGCAGTTCTTC
TRBV11-2,TRBJ1-5,.,few,CASSLGWSNQPQHF,TGTGCCAGCAGCTTAGGTTGGAGCAATCAGCCCCAGCATTTT
TRBV4-3,TRBJ1-2,.,few,CASSQDQGLGYTF,TGCGCCAGCAGCCAAGATCAGGGGCTTGGCTACACCTTC
TRBV5-4,TRBJ2-7,TRBD2,few,CASSLEPSGGHEQYF,TGTGCCAGCAGCTTGGAACCTAGCGGGGGCCACGAGCAGTACTTC
TRBV5-1,TRBJ1-2,TRBD1,.,CASSLDRVTFGYGYTF,TGCGCCAGCAGCCTTGACAGGGTGACGTTCGGCTATGGCTACACCTTC
TRBV7-9,TRBJ2-1,TRBD1,.,CASSESYRGSEQFF,TGTGCCAGCAGCGAGTCCTACAGGGGCAGTGAGCAGTTCTTC
TRBV5-1,TRBJ2-2,.,.,CASSLDDAVGELFF,TGCGCCAGCAGCTTGGATGACGCCGTCGGGGAGCTGTTTTTT
TRBV30,TRBJ2-5,TRBD2,.,CAWRDPPAGKETQYF,TGTGCCTGGAGGGACCCACCAGCGGGGAAAGAGACCCAGTACTTC
TRBV29-1,TRBJ1-4,.,once,CSVGQVGGNEKLFF,TGCAGCGTTGGACAGGTTGGAGGAAATGAAAAACTGTTTTTT
TRBV5-1,TRBJ1-2,TRBD1,few,CASSLGQGKYGYTF,TGCGCCAGCAGCTTGGGACAGGGAAAGTATGGCTACACCTTC
TRBV18,TRBJ1-4,.,.,CASSPGAVNEKLFF,TGTGCCAGCTCTCCAGGGGCTGTTAATGAAAAACTGTTTTTT
TRBV29-1,TRBJ2-5,.,.,CSVKIRETQYF,TGCAGCGTTAAAATCCGGGAGACCCAGTACTTC
TRBV12-5,TRBJ2-3,.,few,CASGLPDTDTQYF,TGTGCTAGTGGTTTACCTGACACAGATACGCAGTATTTT
TRBV4-2,TRBJ2-4,TRBD2,.,CASSQEVGSSGNIQYF,TGTGCCAGCAGCCAAGAAGTAGGGTCTAGCGGGAACATTCAGTACTTC
TRBV30,TRBJ2-5,TRBD2,.,CAWSLGLAETQYF,TGTGCCTGGAGTTTGGGACTAGCGGAGACCCAGTACTTC
TRBV29-1,TRBJ1-5,.,few,CSVGGGDQPQHF,TGCAGCGTTGGTGGAGGGGATCAGCCCCAGCATTTT
TRBV4-2,TRBJ2-4,TRBD1,.,CASSQDRGGQYF,TGTGCCAGCAGCCAAGATAGAGGGGGCCAGTACTTC
TRBV4-2,TRBJ1-5,TRBD1,.,CASSPRQGDQPQHF,TGTGCCAGCAGCCCCCGACAGGGAGATCAGCCCCAGCATTTT
TRBV14,TRBJ2-7,.,.,CASSQGNQGGEEQYF,TGTGCCAGCAGCCAAGGAAATCAGGGAGGAGAAGAGCAGTACTTC
TRBV9,TRBJ1-6,.,.,CASSVGDPYNSPLHF,TGTGCCAGCAGCGTGGGGGACCCCTATAATTCACCCCTCCACTTT
TRBV12-5,TRBJ2-7,TRBD1,.,CASGSGTGGYEQYF,TGTGCTAGTGGTTCCGGGACAGGGGGCTACGAGCAGTACTTC
TRBV6-6,TRBJ1-3,.,few,CASSQEHTIYF,TGTGCCAGCAGCCAAGAACACACCATATATTTT
TRBV5-6,TRBJ2-7,.,.,CASSLQGSSYEQYF,TGTGCCAGCAGCTTGCAGGGCTCCTCCTACGAGCAGTACTTC
TRBV28,TRBJ1-2,.,.,CASSLLGRYGYTF,TGTGCCAGCAGTTTATTGGGACGCTATGGCTACACCTTC
TRBV7-2,TRBJ1-1,.,.,CASSLSKNTEAFF,TGTGCCAGCAGCTTGAGCAAAAACACTGAAGCTTTCTTT
TRBV5-4,TRBJ2-1,.,.,CASSLAASINEQFF,TGTGCCAGCAGCTTGGCGGCAAGCATCAATGAGCAGTTCTTC
TRBV4-1,TRBJ1-5,.,.,CASSRDHREEGNQPQHF,TGCGCCAGCAGCCGAGATCACAGGGAAGAGGGCAATCAGCCCCAGCATTTT
TRBV5-6,TRBJ1-5,.,.,CASSFSAGRNQPQHF,TGTGCCAGCAGCTTTTCGGCAGGACGCAATCAGCCCCAGCATTTT